The 5 T cell receptor beta chains presented below share a single source sample, sequenced in a study of T cells in Graves' hyperthyroidism and ophthalmopathy. TCR beta CDR3 region amplification was performed from RNA transcripts. HTBI primers drove first-round RT-PCR of the TCR CDR3. TCRdb recomputed calls from the multiplex PCR reads with MiXCR, one row per CDR3 protein. The table lists over 250,000 distinct CDR3 sequences, 25% to 30% of them singletons. The source material was blood. These receptors were obtained from a man in his forties with Graves' hyperthyroidism that later progressed to Graves' ophthalmopathy.

Notes on this clonotype: The junction shows a germline mismatch at one end, possibly a read error. The chain links TRBV29-1 to TRBJ2-7, with 11 bases matching TRBD2. CDR1 is SQVTM, CDR2 ANQGSEA, per germline. CDR3 length equals 13 residues. The CDR3 region has the DNA TGCAGCGTTGAGACTAGCGGGGAATACGCGCAGTACTTC. This codes for CSVETSGEYAQYF.

This clonotype has ten or more counts. The chain is built from TRBV18 and TRBJ1-2, with 8 bases aligning to TRBD1. Germline CDR1 reads KGHSH; CDR2 reads LQKENI. This CDR3 contains 13 residues. With V trimmed by 4 bases and J by 3 bases, 1 base remained unmatched. The chain's CDR3 is CASSQQGDYGYTF. The CDR3 region has the DNA TGTGCCAGCTCACAACAGGGGGACTATGGCTACACCTTC.

This sequence joins TRBV28 and TRBJ1-2; D gene ambiguous. This CDR3 has 13 amino acids. The V gene's germline CDR1 is MDHEN and CDR2 SYDVKM. The V gene lost 5 bases and the J gene lost 0 bases, with 7 bases spanning the gap. CDR3 sequence reads: CASSTTTNYGYTF. As DNA, the CDR3 is TGTGCCAGCAGTACAACAACTAACTATGGCTACACCTTC.

This clonotype showed up many times. The chain carries TRBV6-5 and TRBJ2-7; D gene uncertain. The CDR3 is 13 amino acids. Trimming cost V 3 bases and J 2 bases, with 8 bases left between them. Germline V gene lookup returns CDR1 MNHEY and CDR2 SVGAGI. CDR3 amino acids: CASSYTDAYEQYF. DNA of the CDR3: TGTGCCAGCAGTTATACTGACGCCTACGAGCAGTACTTC.

This clonotype was seen ten or more times. The genes are TRBV12-3 or TRBV12-4 and TRBJ1-1; D is unclear. With 4 bases removed from V and 1 base from J, the gap between germline ends came to 7 bases. The CDR3 sequence is 13 residues long. The CDR3 nucleotides are TGTGCCAGCAGTTACCAGGAGAACACTGAAGCTTTCTTT. It translates to CASSYQENTEAFF.